A single sample gave rise to the 2 T cell receptor beta chains below, sequenced in a study of response to subunit inactivated influenza vaccine. TCRdb itself ran the RT-PCR reads through MiXCR, one entry per CDR3 protein. The sample carries about half a million distinct CDR3 sequences, 7.5% to 8.5% recorded once. The sequences come from PBMCs from blood, collected less than 30 months after vaccination. The source of these receptors is a man between 50 and 75 years old who received an inactivated influenza vaccine.

This clonotype was found a few times. The chain combines TRBV4-3 with TRBJ1-3; D is undetermined. V shed 0 bases and J shed 1 base, with 10 bases lying between them. Germline V lookup: CDR1 LGHNA, CDR2 YSLEER. CDR3 length equals 16 residues. CDR3 in DNA: TGCGCCAGCAGCCAAGAGAGGACTCGGTCTGGAAACACCATATATTTT. Translating gives CASSQERTRSGNTIYF.

This clonotype was counted many times. This chain links TRBV7-9 with TRBJ2-2; D tentatively fits TRBD1 or TRBD2 (6 bases each). CDR1 is SEHNR, CDR2 FQNEAQ, per germline (reference sequence). V was pared by 3 bases and J by 7 bases, with 15 bases between. This CDR3 has 15 residues. The CDR3 DNA follows: TGTGCCAGCAGCTTCCCGGGGGCGCGAGGCGGGGAGCTGTTTTTT. Amino acids: CASSFPGARGGELFF.